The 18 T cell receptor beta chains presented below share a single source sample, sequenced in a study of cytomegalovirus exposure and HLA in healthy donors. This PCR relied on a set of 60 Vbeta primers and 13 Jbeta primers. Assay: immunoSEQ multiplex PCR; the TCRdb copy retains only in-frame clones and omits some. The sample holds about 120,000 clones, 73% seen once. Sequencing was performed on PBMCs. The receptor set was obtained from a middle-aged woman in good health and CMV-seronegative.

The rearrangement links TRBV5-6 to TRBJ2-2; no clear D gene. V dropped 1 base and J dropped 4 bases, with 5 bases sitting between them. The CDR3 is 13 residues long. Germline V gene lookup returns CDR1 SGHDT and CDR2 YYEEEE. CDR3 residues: CASSLSGTGELFF. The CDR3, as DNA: TGTGCCAGCAGCTTGTCAGGCACCGGGGAGCTGTTTTTT.

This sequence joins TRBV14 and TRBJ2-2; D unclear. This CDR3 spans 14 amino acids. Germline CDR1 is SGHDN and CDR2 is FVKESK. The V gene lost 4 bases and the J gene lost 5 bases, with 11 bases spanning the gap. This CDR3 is CASSRSTVTGELFF. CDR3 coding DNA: TGTGCCAGCAGCCGCTCGACTGTGACCGGGGAGCTGTTTTTT.

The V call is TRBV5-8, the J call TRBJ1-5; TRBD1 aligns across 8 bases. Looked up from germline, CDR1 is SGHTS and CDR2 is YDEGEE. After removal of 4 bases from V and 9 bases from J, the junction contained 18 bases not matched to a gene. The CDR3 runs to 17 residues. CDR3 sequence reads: CASSHHLGTGDPPPQHF. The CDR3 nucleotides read TGTGCCAGCAGCCACCACCTTGGGACAGGTGACCCCCCGCCCCAGCATTTT.

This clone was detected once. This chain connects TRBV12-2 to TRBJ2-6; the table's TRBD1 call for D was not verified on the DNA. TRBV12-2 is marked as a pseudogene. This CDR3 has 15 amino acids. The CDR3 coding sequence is TGTGCAAGTCGCTTAGAGGGGCTTTGGGCCAACGTCCTGACTTTC. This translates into CASRLEGLWANVLTF.

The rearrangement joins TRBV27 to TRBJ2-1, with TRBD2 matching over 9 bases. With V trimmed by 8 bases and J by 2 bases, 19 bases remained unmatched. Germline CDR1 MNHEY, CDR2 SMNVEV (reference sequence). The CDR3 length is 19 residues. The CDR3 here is CASGRYRVSGRITYNEQFF. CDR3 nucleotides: TGTGCCAGCGGACGCTACAGGGTCAGCGGGAGGATTACCTACAATGAGCAGTTCTTC.

CDR3 sequence (DNA): TGTGCCAGCAGCTCAACCGGCGCGGGACGAAACACCGGGGAGCTGTTTTTT. Translation gives CASSSTGAGRNTGELFF. The rearrangement uses TRBV13 and TRBJ2-2; the D gene is possibly TRBD2 (6 bases). The length of the CDR3 is 17 residues. CDR1 PRHDT and CDR2 FYEKMQ come from the germline V gene (reference sequence). Trimming cost V 4 bases and J 2 bases, with 17 bases left between them.

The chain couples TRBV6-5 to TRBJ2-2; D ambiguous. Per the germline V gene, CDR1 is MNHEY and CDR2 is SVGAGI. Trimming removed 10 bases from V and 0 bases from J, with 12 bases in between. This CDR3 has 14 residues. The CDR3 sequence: CATRFRSNTGELFF. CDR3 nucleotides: TGTGCCACCCGGTTCCGATCGAACACCGGGGAGCTGTTTTTT.

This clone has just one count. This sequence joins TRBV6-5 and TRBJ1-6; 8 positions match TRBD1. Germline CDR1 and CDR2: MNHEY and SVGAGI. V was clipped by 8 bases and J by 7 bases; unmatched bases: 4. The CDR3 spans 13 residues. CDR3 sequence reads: CASRGQGNSPLHF. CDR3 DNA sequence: TGTGCCAGCCGCGGACAGGGCAATTCACCCCTCCACTTT.

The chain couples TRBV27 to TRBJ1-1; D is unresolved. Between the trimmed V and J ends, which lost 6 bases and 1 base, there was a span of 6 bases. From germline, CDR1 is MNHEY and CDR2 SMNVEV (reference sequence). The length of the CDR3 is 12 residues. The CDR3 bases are TGTGCCAGCAGGAAACAGAACACTGAAGCTTTCTTT. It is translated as CASRKQNTEAFF.

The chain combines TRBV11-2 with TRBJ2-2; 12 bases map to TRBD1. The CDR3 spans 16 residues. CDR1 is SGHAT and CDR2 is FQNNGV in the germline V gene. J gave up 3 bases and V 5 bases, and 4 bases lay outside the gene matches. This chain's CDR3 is CASSRGTGGHTGELFF. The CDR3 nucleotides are TGTGCCAGCAGCCGAGGGACAGGGGGCCACACCGGGGAGCTGTTTTTT.

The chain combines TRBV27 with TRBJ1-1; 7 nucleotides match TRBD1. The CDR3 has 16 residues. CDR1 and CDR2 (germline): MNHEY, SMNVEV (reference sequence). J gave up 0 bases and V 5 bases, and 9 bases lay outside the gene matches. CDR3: CASSRPGTALNTEAFF. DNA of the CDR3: TGTGCCAGCAGTCGTCCCGGGACAGCCTTGAACACTGAAGCTTTCTTT.

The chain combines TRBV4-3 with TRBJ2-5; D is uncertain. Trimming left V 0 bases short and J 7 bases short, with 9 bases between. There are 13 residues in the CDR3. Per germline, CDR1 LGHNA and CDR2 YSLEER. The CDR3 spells CASSQDSLRTQYF. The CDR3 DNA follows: TGCGCCAGCAGCCAAGACTCCCTAAGGACCCAGTACTTC.

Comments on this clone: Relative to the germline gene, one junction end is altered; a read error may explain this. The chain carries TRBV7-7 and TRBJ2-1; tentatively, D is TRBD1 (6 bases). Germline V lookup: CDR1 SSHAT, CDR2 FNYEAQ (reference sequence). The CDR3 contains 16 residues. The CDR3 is CASSPHLGAEIYEQFF. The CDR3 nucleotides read TGTGCTAGCAGCCCCCACCTGGGGGCGGAAATATATGAGCAGTTCTTC. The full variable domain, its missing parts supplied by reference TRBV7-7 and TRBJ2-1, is GAGVSQSPRYKVTKRGQDVTLRCDPISSHATLYWYQQALGQGPEFLTYFNYEAQPDKSGLPSDRFSAERPEGSISTLTIQRTEQRDSAMYRCASSPHLGAEIYEQFFGPGTRLTVL.

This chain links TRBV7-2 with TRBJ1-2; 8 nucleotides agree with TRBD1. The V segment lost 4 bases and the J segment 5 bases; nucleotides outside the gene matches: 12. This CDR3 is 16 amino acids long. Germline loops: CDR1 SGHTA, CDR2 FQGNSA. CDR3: CASSSRTGSFDYGYTF. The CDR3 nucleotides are TGTGCCAGCAGCTCTCGGACAGGGTCGTTCGATTATGGCTACACCTTC.

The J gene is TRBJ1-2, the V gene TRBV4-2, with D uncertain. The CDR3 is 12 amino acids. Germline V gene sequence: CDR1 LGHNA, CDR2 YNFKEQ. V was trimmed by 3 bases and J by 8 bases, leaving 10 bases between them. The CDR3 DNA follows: TGTGCCAGCAGCCAGCCCGACGGGGGCTACACCTTC. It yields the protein CASSQPDGGYTF.

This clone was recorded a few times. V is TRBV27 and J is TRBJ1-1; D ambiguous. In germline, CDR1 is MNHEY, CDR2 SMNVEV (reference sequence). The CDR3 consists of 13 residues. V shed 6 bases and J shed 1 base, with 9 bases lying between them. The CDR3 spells CASRMAGNTEAFF. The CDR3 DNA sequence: TGTGCCAGCAGGATGGCAGGGAACACTGAAGCTTTCTTT.

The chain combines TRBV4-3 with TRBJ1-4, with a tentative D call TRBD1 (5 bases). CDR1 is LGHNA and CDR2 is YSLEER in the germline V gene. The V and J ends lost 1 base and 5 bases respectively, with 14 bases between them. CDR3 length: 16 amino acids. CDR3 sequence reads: CASSQGLAGRNEKLFF. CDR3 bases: TGCGCCAGCAGCCAAGGGTTGGCGGGGCGGAATGAAAAACTGTTTTTT.

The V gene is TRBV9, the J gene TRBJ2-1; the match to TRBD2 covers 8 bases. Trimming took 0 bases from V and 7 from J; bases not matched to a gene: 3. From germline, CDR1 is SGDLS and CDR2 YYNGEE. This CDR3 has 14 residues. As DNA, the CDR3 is TGTGCCAGCAGCGTAGACGGGAGGGGTAATGAGCAGTTCTTC. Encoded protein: CASSVDGRGNEQFF.